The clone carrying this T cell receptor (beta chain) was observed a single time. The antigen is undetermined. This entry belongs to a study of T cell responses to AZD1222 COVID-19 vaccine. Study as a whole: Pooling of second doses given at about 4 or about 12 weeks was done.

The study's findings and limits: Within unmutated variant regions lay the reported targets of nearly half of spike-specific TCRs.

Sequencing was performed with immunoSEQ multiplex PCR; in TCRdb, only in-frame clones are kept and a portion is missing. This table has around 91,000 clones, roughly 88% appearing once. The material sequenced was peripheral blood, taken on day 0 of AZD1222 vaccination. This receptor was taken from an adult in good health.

CDR3 DNA: TGTGCCAGCAGTTTGGCCAGGGACAATGAGCAGTTCTTC. It specifies CASSLARDNEQFF. This sequence joins TRBV28 and TRBJ2-1; maybe TRBD1 (5 bases). Per the germline V gene, CDR1 is MDHEN and CDR2 is SYDVKM. V dropped 3 bases and J dropped 5 bases, with 8 bases sitting between them. The CDR3 spans 13 residues.